The 29 T cell receptor beta chains below come from one sample, sequenced in a study of CD8+ T cells in alopecia areata. Sequencing used cDNA as its template, made by extracting RNA and reverse transcribing it. Clones were read by immunoSEQ multiplex PCR, and TCRdb kept only the in-frame ones, dropping some. The repertoire holds about 150,000 clones, with roughly 50% as singletons. The material sequenced was CD4+ T cells sorted from blood. Receptors were obtained from a human donor with alopecia areata.

CDR3 bases: TGTGCCAGCAGTTACGGGAGCGGGCTCTCCTACGAGCAGTACTTC. As protein: CASSYGSGLSYEQYF. V and J are TRBV6-5 and TRBJ2-7; D may be TRBD2 (6 bases). Per germline, CDR1 MNHEY and CDR2 SVGAGI. Trimming shortened V by 2 bases and J by 0 bases, and 11 bases separated the two germline ends. CDR3 length: 15 residues.

The chain employs TRBV7-9 and TRBJ2-7; possible D gene TRBD2, 5 bases. Germline V gene sequence: CDR1 SEHNR, CDR2 FQNEAQ (reference sequence). This CDR3 contains 12 residues. The V gene lost 4 bases and the J gene lost 4 bases, with 8 bases spanning the gap. The CDR3 sequence: CASSSRRYEQYF. The CDR3 bases are TGTGCCAGCAGCTCCCGGAGGTACGAGCAGTACTTC.

J is TRBJ2-1 and V is TRBV5-4; 11 positions agree with TRBD2. Trimming removed 4 bases from V and 4 bases from J; junction bases left unmatched: 7. Germline V gene data show CDR1 as SGHNT and CDR2 as YYREEE (reference sequence). This CDR3 region has 16 residues. The CDR3 reads CASSPTSGRVYNEQFF. In DNA, the CDR3 is TGTGCCAGCAGCCCCACTAGCGGGAGAGTATACAATGAGCAGTTCTTC.

The chain carries TRBV7-9 and TRBJ2-7; perhaps D is TRBD1 or TRBD2 (5 bases each). V was shortened by 5 bases and J by 1 base, with 15 bases between the two germline ends. Germline V gene sequence: CDR1 SEHNR, CDR2 FQNEAQ (reference sequence). The CDR3 runs to 15 residues. DNA for the CDR3: TGTGCCAGCAGCCCAAGGGACGGGGCGTCCTACGAGCAGTACTTC. This codes for CASSPRDGASYEQYF.

The rearrangement links TRBV29-1 to TRBJ2-7; 7 nucleotides align to TRBD1. V lost 6 bases and J lost 1; bases outside the gene matches: 9. Germline-derived CDR1 and CDR2 are SQVTM and ANQGSEA. This CDR3 has 14 amino acids. The chain's CDR3 is CSVTLRDRSYEQYF. As DNA, the CDR3 is TGCAGCGTGACCCTCCGGGACAGATCCTACGAGCAGTACTTC.

This rearrangement joins TRBV20-1 to TRBJ1-5, with 7 nucleotides matching TRBD1. The CDR3 is 11 residues long. The germline V gene has CDR1 DFQATT and CDR2 SNEGSKA (reference sequence). V lost 3 bases to trimming and J lost 10 bases; unmatched junction nucleotides: 3. The CDR3 bases are TGCAGTGCTAGGAGACAGGGACCCCAGCATTTT. Protein: CSARRQGPQHF.

This sequence joins TRBV5-1 and TRBJ1-5; weak D call: TRBD1 (5 bases). The V end lost 4 bases, the J end lost 7 bases, and 21 bases lay between the germline ends. The germline V gene has CDR1 SGHRS and CDR2 YFSETQ. CDR3 length: 16 residues. CDR3 coding DNA: TGCGCCAGCAGCGTGGAACCCCAGGGACGGGACCAGCCCCAGCATTTT. Translated: CASSVEPQGRDQPQHF.

CDR3 coding DNA: TGCGCCAGCAGCTTAGGGGGATCGAGAGAGACCCAGTACTTC. It codes for CASSLGGSRETQYF. This rearrangement joins TRBV5-1 to TRBJ2-5, with a possible D match to TRBD1 (6 bases). Trimming shortened V by 2 bases and J by 4 bases, and 12 bases separated the two germline ends. Germline CDR1 and CDR2: SGHRS and YFSETQ. This CDR3 contains 14 residues.

CDR3 in amino acids: CASSGSGGIQETQYF. CDR3 nucleotides: TGTGCCAGCAGTGGCAGCGGGGGGATCCAAGAGACCCAGTACTTC. V gene TRBV25-1 combines with J gene TRBJ2-5; TRBD2 matches at 9 bases. CDR3 length equals 15 residues. After removal of 4 bases from V and 1 base from J, the junction contained 4 bases not matched to a gene. Germline V gene data show CDR1 as MGHDK and CDR2 as SYGVNS.

The chain uses TRBV6-5 and TRBJ2-5; 12 bases agree with TRBD2. The CDR3 has 14 amino acids. Germline V gene lookup returns CDR1 MNHEY and CDR2 SVGAGI. J lost 3 bases, V lost 7 bases, and 3 bases had no gene match. CDR3 region: CASNRLAGEETQYF. The CDR3 coding sequence is TGTGCCAGCAATCGACTAGCGGGAGAAGAGACCCAGTACTTC.

This clone was detected a few times. The chain is built from TRBV29-1 and TRBJ1-2; TRBD1 might be the D (6 bases). V was pared by 5 bases and J by 8 bases, with 12 bases between. Germline V gene lookup returns CDR1 SQVTM and CDR2 ANQGSEA. The CDR3 is 11 residues long. CDR3 DNA: TGCAGCGTTAGTTCAGGGGACGGCTACACCTTC. Its translation is CSVSSGDGYTF.

This clone showed up just a few times. V gene TRBV15 combines with J gene TRBJ2-7; no reliable D call. The CDR3 is 13 residues long. Germline lookup yields CDR1 LNHNV and CDR2 YYDKDF (reference sequence). V gave up 5 bases and J gave up 5 bases, with 13 bases separating them. CDR3 DNA sequence: TGTGCCACCAGCCTGGACCGTTCGAACGAGCAGTACTTC. It yields the protein CATSLDRSNEQYF.

This chain connects TRBV29-1 to TRBJ1-1, with 7 bases that match TRBD1. The CDR3 totals 14 residues. J was trimmed by 7 bases and V by 4 bases; bases with no gene match: 12. The germline gives CDR1 SQVTM, CDR2 ANQGSEA. The CDR3 bases are TGCAGCGTTGGCCTCTCCAGGGGGTTAGTTGAAGCTTTCTTT. Translated: CSVGLSRGLVEAFF.

This clone was recorded only once. Compared with germline, one end of the junction differs, possibly owing to a read error. This chain joins TRBV27 and TRBJ1-2; D not resolved. Germline-derived CDR1 and CDR2 are MNHEY and SMNVEV (reference sequence). The CDR3 covers 11 residues. CDR3 sequence reads: CASSLGGRSVF. Written as DNA, the CDR3 is TGTGCCAGCAGTTTAGGTGGGCGATCCGTCTTC.

This clone was seen a few times. The genes are TRBV29-1 and TRBJ2-3; no clear D. Germline CDR1 and CDR2: SQVTM and ANQGSEA. V lost 3 bases and J 5 bases, leaving 12 bases between the germline ends. The CDR3 is made up of 13 amino acids. The CDR3 reads CSVEGVSRDTQYF. CDR3 nucleotide sequence: TGCAGCGTTGAGGGTGTGAGCCGAGATACGCAGTATTTT.

The chain links TRBV30 to TRBJ2-7; 7 bases line up with TRBD1. CDR3 length equals 13 residues. J was trimmed by 3 bases and V by 4 bases; bases with no gene match: 6. Germline V gives CDR1 GTSNPN, CDR2 SVGIG (reference sequence). This CDR3 is CAWTSDRDYEQYF. CDR3 sequence (DNA): TGTGCCTGGACGTCCGACAGGGACTACGAGCAGTACTTC.

The chain is built from TRBV2 and TRBJ2-5; D is possibly TRBD1 or TRBD2 (5 bases each). This CDR3 has 14 residues. V dropped 6 bases and J dropped 2 bases, with 13 bases sitting between them. The V gene's germline CDR1 is SNHLY and CDR2 FYNNEI. CDR3 residues: CASSPGPIQETQYF. The DNA of the CDR3 is TGTGCCAGCAGCCCGGGACCGATACAAGAGACCCAGTACTTC.

The V call is TRBV7-2, the J call TRBJ2-7, with D unresolved. CDR3 length: 14 residues. CDR1 SGHTA and CDR2 FQGNSA come from the germline V gene. Trimming took 0 bases from V and 0 from J, leaving 6 bases between them. CDR3 sequence reads: CASSLALNSYEQYF. CDR3 DNA: TGTGCCAGCAGCTTAGCACTCAACTCCTACGAGCAGTACTTC.

The chain is built from TRBV5-4 and TRBJ2-3; D uncertain. The CDR3 totals 14 residues. The germline gives CDR1 SGHNT, CDR2 YYREEE (reference sequence). The germline V and J ends were trimmed by 0 bases and 3 bases, with 8 bases remaining between them. CDR3: CASSLAGLTDTQYF. The CDR3 DNA sequence: TGTGCCAGCAGCTTGGCCGGTCTGACAGATACGCAGTATTTT.

Here the CDR3 DNA reads TGTGCCAGCAGCGTAGCAGGGGGCGGAGGCGGGAGCTCTTTCTACGAGCAGTACTTC. Translating gives CASSVAGGGGGSSFYEQYF. This chain connects TRBV9 to TRBJ2-7; possibly TRBD1 for D (8 bases). This CDR3 is 19 amino acids long. CDR1 SGDLS and CDR2 YYNGEE come from the germline V gene. With 0 bases removed from V and 3 bases from J, the gap between germline ends came to 25 bases.

The chain couples TRBV5-1 to TRBJ1-2; a weak D match, TRBD1 (5 bases). V dropped 0 bases and J dropped 9 bases, with 24 bases sitting between them. Germline loops: CDR1 SGHRS, CDR2 YFSETQ. This CDR3 region has 17 residues. The CDR3 bases are TGCGCCAGCAGCTTGGGACATGAGACAGTGCCTCTTTTACGCTACACCTTC. Its protein product is CASSLGHETVPLLRYTF.

V and J are TRBV5-1 and TRBJ2-6, with D hard to call. CDR1 is SGHRS, CDR2 YFSETQ, per germline. CDR3 size: 14 residues. Trimming cost V 2 bases and J 3 bases, with 6 bases left between them. The CDR3 reads CASSLDGGANVLTF. CDR3 nucleotides: TGCGCCAGCAGCTTAGATGGTGGGGCCAACGTCCTGACTTTC. Complete variable domain (other parts from reference TRBV5-1 and TRBJ2-6): KAGVTQTPRYLIKTRGQQVTLSCSPISGHRSVSWYQQTPGQGLQFLFEYFSETQRNKGNFPGRFSGRQFSNSRSEMNVSTLELGDSALYLCASSLDGGANVLTFGAGSRLTVL.

The rearrangement uses TRBV11-2 and TRBJ2-5; 8 bases agree with TRBD1. This CDR3 has 15 residues. Trimming cost V 5 bases and J 7 bases; bases outside gene matches: 12. CDR1 and CDR2 from the germline V gene are SGHAT and FQNNGV. The CDR3 here is CASSLARTGLGTQYF. The DNA for the CDR3 is TGTGCCAGCAGCCTAGCCCGGACAGGGTTAGGGACCCAGTACTTC.

This clone has a handful of counts. DNA for the CDR3: TGTGCCAGCAGTTACCCACGGGGCCCGGGAGCTTTCTTT. It specifies CASSYPRGPGAFF. The chain links TRBV2 to TRBJ1-1, with a weak D call TRBD1 (5 bases). This CDR3 spans 13 amino acids. V was pared by 5 bases and J by 10 bases, with 17 bases between. The germline CDR1 and CDR2 sequences are SNHLY and FYNNEI.

The V call is TRBV29-1, the J call TRBJ2-7; D remains unclear. V lost 1 base, J lost 5 bases, and 12 bases lay in between. Germline CDR1 SQVTM, CDR2 ANQGSEA. This CDR3 contains 13 residues. The CDR3: CSVEVVDGHEQYF. In DNA, the CDR3 is TGCAGCGTTGAAGTGGTGGACGGCCACGAGCAGTACTTC.

CDR3 loop: CASSVIRGQGSEQYF. For the CDR3, the DNA is TGTGCCAGCAGCGTAATCCGCGGACAGGGGAGCGAGCAGTACTTC. V gene TRBV28 combines with J gene TRBJ2-7; 9 positions match TRBD1. The CDR3 sequence is 15 residues long. Germline CDR1 is MDHEN and CDR2 is SYDVKM. Unmatched junction bases numbered 12, after V lost 6 bases and J lost 6 bases.

This clone was observed a few times. This chain connects TRBV19 to TRBJ2-5; 7 bases match TRBD2. From germline, CDR1 is LNHDA and CDR2 SQIVND (reference sequence). V was pared by 7 bases and J by 5 bases, with 10 bases of the junction left unmatched. The CDR3 sequence is 14 residues long. DNA of the CDR3: TGTGCCAGTAATGATTTCCGGGGGGATGAGACCCAGTACTTC. Its translation: CASNDFRGDETQYF.

J is TRBJ2-5 and V is TRBV18, with 7 bases aligning to TRBD2. The germline V gene encodes CDR1 KGHSH and CDR2 LQKENI. CDR3 length: 16 amino acids. Trimming cost V 2 bases and J 5 bases; bases outside gene matches: 11. The CDR3 nucleotides read TGTGCCAGCTCACCAGAGACTAGCCGGGTTCAGGAGACCCAGTACTTC. Translation gives CASSPETSRVQETQYF.

This clone was found a few times. V and J are TRBV6-5 and TRBJ2-4; possibly TRBD1 for D (6 bases). The CDR3 sequence is 15 residues long. The V gene lost 2 bases and the J gene lost 7 bases, with 15 bases spanning the gap. CDR1 and CDR2 from the germline V gene are MNHEY and SVGAGI. CDR3 amino acids: CASSYAQGSVNIQYF. The CDR3 region has the DNA TGTGCCAGCAGTTACGCACAGGGCTCGGTTAACATTCAGTACTTC.